These 20 T cell receptor beta chains were all obtained from the same sample, sequenced in a study of T-cell memory formation after mild COVID-19 (dated by TCRdb to the early 2020s). Receptor amplification or capture employed 5' RACE. The listed sequencing device is Illumina NovaSeq 6000. TCRdb reran the public reads through fastp at Q25 and MiXCR, keeping productive beta chains. Each entry is one CDR3 protein sequence, shown with its most common DNA and genes. In this sample the table shows roughly 580,000 distinct CDR3 sequences, roughly 17% of which occur a single time. The leading ten clones occupy 9.5% to 15% of the sample. Sequenced sample: PBMCs or a T cell subset sorted from them (not recorded which). The receptor set was obtained from an adult woman who had mild COVID-19 (a few samples of this study predate the infection). The sample titles of this study are shuffled in the database, so cell type and time point are left out; the donor was told from shared clones.

The chain combines TRBV11-3 with TRBJ2-7; D possibly corresponds to TRBD1 (6 bases). The V gene's germline CDR1 is SGHNT and CDR2 YENEEA. The CDR3 runs to 13 residues. Trimming left V 5 bases short and J 3 bases short, with 11 bases between. CDR3 sequence (DNA): TGTGCCAGCAGCCCCGGGACAAACTACGAGCAGTACTTC. Its translation: CASSPGTNYEQYF.

This clonotype was seen many times. CDR3 amino acids: CASSSQGTSGANVLTF. The CDR3, as DNA: TGTGCCAGCAGTTCACAGGGCACATCTGGGGCCAACGTCCTGACTTTC. The chain links TRBV12-3 or TRBV12-4 to TRBJ2-6, with D possibly being TRBD1 (6 bases). The V end was cut by 4 bases, the J end by 1 base, with 11 bases between. The CDR3 sequence is 16 residues long.

This clonotype was seen more than once but under ten times. The chain has TRBV2 and TRBJ1-5, with unresolved D. The CDR3 sequence is 17 residues long. The germline V and J ends were trimmed by 5 bases and 1 base, with 18 bases remaining between them. In germline, CDR1 is SNHLY, CDR2 FYNNEI. CDR3 nucleotide sequence: TGTGCCAGCAGTAGCACCCGAGTGAGGTGGAGCAATCAGCCCCAGCATTTT. This gives the protein CASSSTRVRWSNQPQHF.

This clonotype occurred once. The V call is TRBV18, the J call TRBJ1-2; tentatively, D is TRBD1 (5 bases). CDR1 is KGHSH, CDR2 LQKENI, per germline. V was trimmed by 3 bases and J by 6 bases, leaving 11 bases between them. The CDR3 is made up of 13 amino acids. Here the CDR3 reads CASSPDSGNGYTF. CDR3 in DNA: TGTGCCAGCTCACCCGACAGTGGTAATGGCTACACCTTC.

In this sample, this clonotype turned up a few times. The V gene is TRBV18, the J gene TRBJ2-6; D is uncertain. The V gene's germline CDR1 is KGHSH and CDR2 LQKENI. The CDR3 runs 18 residues. Trimming removed 3 bases at V and 0 bases at J, with 15 bases between. The CDR3 DNA reads as TGTGCCAGCTCACCGGTAGGCGGAGAGAGCTCTGGGGCCAACGTCCTGACTTTC. Translating it yields CASSPVGGESSGANVLTF.

The chain employs TRBV27 and TRBJ2-1; no reliable D call. Trimming removed 2 bases from V and 4 bases from J, with 6 bases in between. The germline CDR1 and CDR2 sequences are MNHEY and SMNVEV (reference sequence). This CDR3 is 13 amino acids long. The CDR3 is CASSLGNYNEQFF. DNA for the CDR3: TGTGCCAGCAGTTTAGGGAATTACAATGAGCAGTTCTTC.

The J gene is TRBJ1-6, the V gene TRBV7-9, with D hard to call. CDR3 length equals 14 residues. V lost 4 bases to trimming and J lost 10 bases, with 14 bases between them. Germline V gene sequence: CDR1 SEHNR, CDR2 FQNEAQ (reference sequence). The CDR3 DNA reads as TGTGCCAGCAGCTCACCGGGAGAAAGATCACCCCTCCACTTT. Encoded protein: CASSSPGERSPLHF.

The CDR3 DNA follows: TGCGCCAGCAGCCTCTCGGCGGGGTACGGTGATACGCAGTATTTT. This codes for CASSLSAGYGDTQYF. V and J are TRBV5-1 and TRBJ2-3; the D gene is possibly TRBD2 (6 bases). This CDR3 has 15 amino acids. With 4 bases removed from V and 6 bases from J, the gap between germline ends came to 18 bases. Germline values: CDR1 SGHRS, CDR2 YFSETQ.

The table lists this clonotype with a few counts. The rearrangement links TRBV29-1 to TRBJ1-4, with TRBD1 matching over 7 bases. The CDR3 extends over 13 amino acids. Germline-derived CDR1 and CDR2 are SQVTM and ANQGSEA. J gave up 6 bases and V 4 bases, and 5 bases lay outside the gene matches. The CDR3 reads CSVVGTAHEKLFF. Here the CDR3 DNA reads TGCAGCGTTGTCGGGACAGCACATGAAAAACTGTTTTTT.

The chain has TRBV7-8 and TRBJ1-4; D uncertain. Looked up from germline, CDR1 is SGHVS and CDR2 is FQNEAQ. Trimming removed 3 bases from V and 8 bases from J, with 10 bases in between. The CDR3 runs to 13 residues. The CDR3 loop reads CASSFTHGEKLFF. The CDR3 DNA follows: TGTGCCAGCAGCTTTACCCACGGGGAAAAACTGTTTTTT.

This clonotype was counted ten times or more. The rearrangement links TRBV3-1 to TRBJ2-3, with no clear D. V was cut by 3 bases and J by 6 bases, with 4 bases left in between. CDR3 size: 11 residues. CDR1 LGHDT and CDR2 YNNKEL come from the germline V gene (reference sequence). CDR3 sequence reads: CASSQVDTQYF. Written as DNA, the CDR3 is TGTGCCAGCAGCCAGGTGGATACGCAGTATTTT.

This clonotype came up a few times. The chain has TRBV6-2 or TRBV6-3 and TRBJ2-7; D might be TRBD1 (6 bases). This CDR3 contains 18 residues. Per germline, CDR1 MNHEY and CDR2 SVGEGT. The V end lost 6 bases, the J end lost 6 bases, and 30 bases lay between the germline ends. CDR3 bases: TGTGCCAGCAGCGATTACAGGGAATGGGGCCTAGAACGACGCGAGCAGTACTTC. The encoded protein is CASSDYREWGLERREQYF.

The chain joins TRBV6-4 to TRBJ1-1; D not resolved. Germline V gene data show CDR1 as MRHNA and CDR2 as SNTAGT. V gave up 4 bases and J gave up 1 base, with 10 bases separating them. The CDR3 covers 14 residues. CDR3 amino acids: CASSAASGNTEAFF. The CDR3 coding sequence is TGTGCCAGCAGTGCGGCATCGGGGAACACTGAAGCTTTCTTT.

The table lists this clonotype with a few counts. V gene TRBV7-9 combines with J gene TRBJ2-7, with TRBD1 matching 7 bases. This CDR3 has 17 amino acids. The germline gives CDR1 SEHNR, CDR2 FQNEAQ (reference sequence). V shed 5 bases and J 0 bases; nucleotides not matched to a gene: 13. The DNA for the CDR3 is TGTGCCAGCAGCATTACGCCCGGGACAGAGAACTCCTACGAGCAGTACTTC. Protein sequence: CASSITPGTENSYEQYF.

This clonotype was seen only a few times. The chain employs TRBV7-3 and TRBJ2-1; D is perhaps TRBD2 (5 bases). This CDR3 has 15 residues. Germline CDR1 is SGHTA and CDR2 is FQGTGA. V lost 2 bases, J lost 7 bases, and 15 bases lay in between. CDR3 nucleotides: TGTGCCAGCAGCTTAGATGGTGGGAGTTGGAATGAGCAGTTCTTC. As protein: CASSLDGGSWNEQFF. The variable domain in full, with the rest retrieved from reference TRBV7-3 and TRBJ2-1, is GAGVSQTPSNKVTEKGKYVELRCDPISGHTALYWYRQSLGQGPEFLIYFQGTGAADDSGLPNDRFFAVRPEGSVSTLKIQRTERGDSAVYLCASSLDGGSWNEQFFGPGTRLTVL.

V and J are TRBV2 and TRBJ2-7; TRBD2 matches at 11 bases. CDR3 length equals 17 residues. With 1 base clipped from V and 1 base from J, the junction kept 6 bases outside the gene matches. CDR1 and CDR2 (germline): SNHLY, FYNNEI. The CDR3 nucleotides read TGTGCCAGCAGTGAAGGGGTAGCGGGAGGGCCATCCTACGAGCAGTACTTC. This translates into CASSEGVAGGPSYEQYF.

In regard to this clonotype: Since no conserved phenylalanine or tryptophan closes the CDR3, a read error is the likely cause. It is unclear where the CDR3 begins or ends on the DNA, so no DNA is shown, and the CDR3 is as TCRdb lists it. The V and J genes are TRBV18 and TRBJ2-1; the D segment call TRBD2 is taken from the table without a DNA check. CDR1 is KGHSH, CDR2 LQKENI, per germline. The CDR3 is made up of 14 amino acids, end residues included. This CDR3 is CASSRNDGLAGGPS.

For this clonotype: A clone one base away is much larger, so this may be a read error. The V and J genes are TRBV7-2 and TRBJ2-5; the match to TRBD2 covers 10 bases. The germline V gene has CDR1 SGHTA and CDR2 FQGNSA. The CDR3 spans 15 residues. CDR3 amino acids: CSSSFVAGGTETQYF. CDR3 in DNA: TGTTCCAGCAGCTTTGTAGCGGGGGGTACGGAGACCCAGTACTTC.

The chain couples TRBV20-1 to TRBJ1-2, with D perhaps matching TRBD1 (5 bases). The CDR3 length is 11 residues. Germline V gene lookup returns CDR1 DFQATT and CDR2 SNEGSKA (reference sequence). In DNA form, the CDR3 reads TGCGGGGCCCGCGAAGGGTATGGCTACACCTTC. Translating it yields CGAREGYGYTF.

The J gene is TRBJ2-1, the V gene TRBV6-6, with 7 bases aligning to TRBD2. From germline, CDR1 is MNHNY and CDR2 SVGAGI (reference sequence). After removal of 2 bases from V and 4 bases from J, the junction contained 8 bases not matched to a gene. The CDR3 totals 16 residues. The CDR3 DNA is TGTGCCAGCAGTTACCTGCGGGAGAAGGGATACAATGAGCAGTTCTTC. It translates to CASSYLREKGYNEQFF.